This is a list of T cell receptor beta chains from one sample in a study of T cells in Graves' hyperthyroidism and ophthalmopathy. MiXCR, applied by TCRdb to the multiplex PCR reads, yields one record per CDR3 protein. The sample lists a few hundred thousand distinct CDR3 sequences; more than 45% were seen once. The source material was peripheral blood or thyroid tissue (not recorded which). These receptors originate from a woman aged 18-29 years with Graves' hyperthyroidism. The CDR3 runs from the conserved cysteine through the conserved F or W. D genes are given only for firm matches. Size is omitted from some rows. Given values are once, few, many or a class for expanded clones.

TRBV2,TRBJ1-4,many,-,15,TGTGCCAGGGGAGGGAGGACCACAACTAATGAAAAACTGTTTTTT,CARGGRTTTNEKLFF
TRBV4-3,TRBJ2-5,-,-,15,TGCGCCAGCAGCCAAGATTTAGTTGGCCCAGAGACCCAGTACTTC,CASSQDLVGPETQYF
TRBV30,TRBJ1-2,-,-,13,TGTGCCTGGAGGGAGGAGAAAGACTATGGCTACACCTTC,CAWREEKDYGYTF
TRBV6-1,TRBJ2-6,many,-,18,TGTGCCAGCAGTGAATTTTGGACAGGGAGGGCTGGGGCCAACGTCCTGACTTTC,CASSEFWTGRAGANVLTF
TRBV6-5,TRBJ2-7,many,-,11,TGTGCCAGCAGTTACGACTACGAGCAGTACTTC,CASSYDYEQYF
TRBV18,TRBJ2-2,-,-,15,TGTGCCAGCTCACCAAGGGACGTAGTATCCGGGGAGCTGTTTTTT,CASSPRDVVSGELFF
TRBV7-9,TRBJ1-2,many,TRBD1,14,TGTGCCAGCAGCCACCTCTCCGGGACAGATGGCTACACCTTC,CASSHLSGTDGYTF
TRBV12-3/TRBV12-4,TRBJ1-2,-,-,13,TGTGCCAGGCCACCGGAAGGCGGCTATGGCTACACCTTC,CARPPEGGYGYTF
TRBV9,TRBJ1-4,many,-,15,TGTGCCAGCAGCGTAGGCGGCAGCCAGAATGAAAAACTGTTTTTT,CASSVGGSQNEKLFF
TRBV20-1,TRBJ2-2,-,TRBD1,14,TGCAGTGCTAGAGGGACAGGGGACACCGGGGAGCTGTTTTTT,CSARGTGDTGELFF
TRBV10-3,TRBJ2-2,many,-,18,TGTGCCATCAGTGAGTCGTGGGGGGGCACAGATAACACCGGGGAGCTGTTTTTT,CAISESWGGTDNTGELFF